A single sample is the source of the 32 T cell receptor beta chains below, sequenced in a study of shared T cell receptors in the human thymus. The data were produced by immunoSEQ multiplex PCR, yet TCRdb's version contains in-frame clones alone and is incomplete. The profile shows about 400,000 clones, approximately 95% of them singletons. The material sequenced was thymocytes. The receptors stem from a human donor.

The chain recombines TRBV6-1 with TRBJ1-5; D gene ambiguous. Germline V gene lookup returns CDR1 MNHNS and CDR2 SASEGT. The V gene lost 4 bases and the J gene lost 2 bases, with 21 bases spanning the gap. The CDR3 sequence is 18 residues long. CDR3 bases: TGTGCCAGCAGTGTAACGGACGGTGGCCTGGAGGGCAATCAGCCCCAGCATTTT. This translates into CASSVTDGGLEGNQPQHF.

The J gene is TRBJ2-3, the V gene TRBV28; 7 nucleotides align to TRBD2. V lost 1 base and J lost 1; bases outside the gene matches: 8. This CDR3 comprises 17 residues. Germline values: CDR1 MDHEN, CDR2 SYDVKM. The CDR3 DNA follows: TGTGCCAGCAGTTTATTTGGGGGGGAGTACGGCACAGATACGCAGTATTTT. It specifies CASSLFGGEYGTDTQYF.

This clone has a single count. V and J are TRBV7-9 and TRBJ1-5, with D perhaps matching TRBD1 (5 bases). Looked up from germline, CDR1 is SEHNR and CDR2 is FQNEAQ (reference sequence). The V end lost 2 bases, the J end lost 7 bases, and 12 bases lay between the germline ends. The CDR3 contains 14 residues. This CDR3 reads CASSLNGAGQPQHF. Written as DNA, the CDR3 is TGTGCCAGCAGCTTAAACGGGGCGGGGCAGCCCCAGCATTTT.

This chain uses TRBV5-4 with TRBJ2-5, with 12 positions matching TRBD1. The V gene's germline CDR1 is SGHNT and CDR2 YYREEE (reference sequence). The CDR3 is made up of 15 amino acids. The V and J ends lost 3 bases and 4 bases, in that order; junction bases with no gene match: 4. Here the CDR3 reads CASSSGQGAGETQYF. CDR3 DNA sequence: TGTGCCAGCAGCTCGGGACAGGGGGCGGGAGAGACCCAGTACTTC.

V and J are TRBV7-3 and TRBJ2-3, with TRBD2 matching 13 bases. Germline CDR1 SGHTA, CDR2 FQGTGA. There are 17 residues in the CDR3. V was pared by 5 bases and J by 4 bases, with 9 bases of the junction left unmatched. CDR3 in DNA: TGTGCCAGCAGCCCCCCCGGACTAGCGGGAGAGTCAGATACGCAGTATTTT. This codes for CASSPPGLAGESDTQYF.

This CDR3 is CAIRSGQTTLNTEAFF. As DNA, the CDR3 is TGTGCCATCCGATCGGGACAGACTACTCTGAACACTGAAGCTTTCTTT. The V and J genes are TRBV10-3 and TRBJ1-1, with 7 bases lining up with TRBD1. The CDR3 length is 16 residues. After removal of 8 bases from V and 0 bases from J, the junction contained 12 bases not matched to a gene. Germline V CDR1 and CDR2: ENHRY, SYGVKD.

A remark on this clone: Compared with germline, one end of the junction differs, possibly owing to a read error. In DNA form, the CDR3 reads TGTGCCAGCAGTTTATCGCCTCCCCTAACTAATTCCCGGTCCTTC. Translated, it gives CASSLSPPLTNSRSF. This chain joins TRBV28 and TRBJ1-2; D ambiguous. Germline V gene sequence: CDR1 MDHEN, CDR2 SYDVKM. The CDR3 spans 15 residues.

This clone is a singleton in its sample. The V call is TRBV5-1, the J call TRBJ2-3; D may match TRBD1 or TRBD2 (5 bases each). Germline CDR1 and CDR2: SGHRS and YFSETQ. This CDR3 is built from 15 residues. V dropped 3 bases and J dropped 4 bases, with 15 bases sitting between them. CDR3 in DNA: TGCGCCAGCAGCTGGGGGAACAGTAGGCCAGATACGCAGTATTTT. Residues: CASSWGNSRPDTQYF. Together with reference TRBV5-1 and TRBJ2-3, the CDR3 gives the full variable domain: KAGVTQTPRYLIKTRGQQVTLSCSPISGHRSVSWYQQTPGQGLQFLFEYFSETQRNKGNFPGRFSGRQFSNSRSEMNVSTLELGDSALYLCASSWGNSRPDTQYFGPGTRLTVL.

The chain carries TRBV28 and TRBJ2-3; D gene unclear. This CDR3 is built from 14 residues. Germline V gene lookup returns CDR1 MDHEN and CDR2 SYDVKM. V gave up 3 bases and J gave up 2 bases, with 9 bases separating them. The CDR3 DNA reads TGTGCCAGCAGTTTTGCCGGTACCACAGATACGCAGTATTTT. It codes for CASSFAGTTDTQYF.

The rearrangement joins TRBV18 to TRBJ1-4, with D possibly matching TRBD1 (5 bases). V shed 1 base and J shed 7 bases, with 16 bases lying between them. Germline CDR1 is KGHSH and CDR2 is LQKENI. The CDR3 has 16 residues. The CDR3 reads CASSPHEMAGGEKLFF. CDR3 nucleotides: TGTGCCAGCTCACCACACGAAATGGCGGGGGGTGAAAAACTGTTTTTT.

The chain has TRBV14 and TRBJ2-1, with TRBD2 matching 7 bases. J gave up 12 bases and V 0 bases, and 11 bases lay outside the gene matches. CDR3 length: 15 amino acids. The V gene's germline CDR1 is SGHDN and CDR2 FVKESK. The DNA for the CDR3 is TGTGCCAGCAGCCAAGAGGGGGGGACCCCAAGGGGGCAGTTCTTC. It translates to CASSQEGGTPRGQFF.

This rearrangement joins TRBV4-3 to TRBJ2-1; TRBD2 matches 13 bases. The CDR3 has 20 residues. Per germline, CDR1 LGHNA and CDR2 YSLEER. Losses at the gene ends were 0 bases for V and 0 bases for J; bases not matched to a gene: 8. This chain's CDR3 is CASSQDRGTSGNSSYNEQFF. The CDR3 nucleotides read TGCGCCAGCAGCCAAGATCGCGGGACTAGCGGGAACAGCTCCTACAATGAGCAGTTCTTC.

This chain uses TRBV10-3 with TRBJ2-3; D remains ambiguous. The CDR3 is 14 residues long. Trimming stripped 6 bases from V and 2 bases from J, with 12 bases between. Per germline, CDR1 ENHRY and CDR2 SYGVKD. The CDR3 region has the DNA TGTGCCATCAGGGGATTCACCCCCACAGATACGCAGTATTTT. This codes for CAIRGFTPTDTQYF.

The V gene is TRBV29-1, the J gene TRBJ2-3; D remains unclear. The germline gives CDR1 SQVTM, CDR2 ANQGSEA. The CDR3 has 20 amino acids. Between the trimmed V and J ends, which lost 7 bases and 2 bases, there was a span of 34 bases. The CDR3 nucleotides are TGCAGCGCCGCTGAAGGGCTAGGCCAGCTGGCCAGCACGTACACAGATACGCAGTATTTT. This gives the protein CSAAEGLGQLASTYTDTQYF.

The V call is TRBV14, the J call TRBJ1-1; D gene unclear. The CDR3 has 14 residues. The V end was cut by 1 base, the J end by 11 bases, with 17 bases between. In germline, CDR1 is SGHDN, CDR2 FVKESK. CDR3: CASSQGGAGVAAFF. The CDR3 DNA reads as TGTGCCAGCAGCCAAGGAGGTGCTGGGGTTGCGGCTTTCTTT.

V is TRBV10-1 and J is TRBJ2-3, with D uncertain. This CDR3 has 13 amino acids. Per germline, CDR1 WNHNN and CDR2 SYGVQD (reference sequence). Trimming shortened V by 7 bases and J by 1 base, and 9 bases separated the two germline ends. The CDR3 sequence is CASKRTGTDTQYF. The CDR3 DNA reads TGCGCCAGCAAGAGGACGGGCACAGATACGCAGTATTTT.

This sequence joins TRBV12-5 and TRBJ1-1; TRBD1 might be the D (5 bases). V was cut by 5 bases and J by 5 bases, with 9 bases left in between. Germline V gives CDR1 LGHNT, CDR2 FRNRAP. The CDR3 is 12 residues long. The CDR3 nucleotides read TGTGCTAGTGGTCCGGGGGGGACTGAAGCTTTCTTT. The encoded protein is CASGPGGTEAFF.

This CDR3 reads CASSKGDSRFGDEQYF. As DNA, the CDR3 is TGTGCCAGCAGCAAAGGAGACAGTAGGTTCGGCGACGAGCAGTACTTC. This chain links TRBV21-1 with TRBJ2-7; the D call TRBD1 from the table was never checked on the DNA. TRBV21-1 is noted as a pseudogene. This CDR3 spans 16 amino acids.

The chain combines TRBV7-8 with TRBJ2-1; D possibly corresponds to TRBD2 (6 bases). Trimming removed 7 bases from V and 8 bases from J, with 15 bases in between. The CDR3 spans 13 residues. Germline values: CDR1 SGHVS, CDR2 FQNEAQ. CDR3 residues: CASTRLESYEQFF. As DNA, the CDR3 is TGTGCCAGCACCCGACTAGAATCCTATGAGCAGTTCTTC.

The genes are TRBV21-1 and TRBJ2-3. TRBV21-1 is marked as a pseudogene. The CDR3 is 18 residues long. In DNA form, the CDR3 reads TGTGCCAGCAGCAAAGGGGAAGGCAGCCCTTTTCTCACAGATACGCAGTATTTT. Its translation: CASSKGEGSPFLTDTQYF.

The chain joins TRBV11-3 to TRBJ2-1; D may correspond to TRBD1 or TRBD2 (7 bases each). V was trimmed by 5 bases and J by 8 bases, leaving 16 bases between them. The CDR3 totals 14 residues. CDR1 SGHNT and CDR2 YENEEA come from the germline V gene. Here the CDR3 reads CASSPGAGGDEQFF. CDR3 sequence (DNA): TGTGCCAGCAGCCCAGGGGCAGGGGGGGATGAGCAGTTCTTC. The whole variable domain, remainder taken from reference TRBV11-3 and TRBJ2-1, is EAGVVQSPRYKIIEKKQPVAFWCNPISGHNTLYWYLQNLGQGPELLIRYENEEAVDDSQLPKDRFSAERLKGVDSTLKIQPAELGDSAVYLCASSPGAGGDEQFFGPGTRLTVL.

The chain links TRBV5-4 to TRBJ2-2; D perhaps matches TRBD2 (6 bases). The germline V gene has CDR1 SGHNT and CDR2 YYREEE (reference sequence). This CDR3 region has 14 residues. V lost 4 bases, J lost 6 bases, and 13 bases lay in between. The CDR3 nucleotides are TGTGCCAGCAGCCCGACTAGGTCGGCCGGGGAGCTGTTTTTT. This encodes CASSPTRSAGELFF.

The V and J genes are TRBV28 and TRBJ2-7; 9 nucleotides line up with TRBD1. V shed 5 bases and J 6 bases; nucleotides not matched to a gene: 8. Germline assignment: CDR1 MDHEN and CDR2 SYDVKM. CDR3 length: 14 residues. The CDR3 sequence is CASSPGTGWSEQYF. Written as DNA, the CDR3 is TGTGCCAGCAGTCCCGGGACAGGGTGGTCCGAGCAGTACTTC.

V usage is TRBV9 and J usage is TRBJ1-2; D is possibly TRBD1 (5 bases). V was trimmed by 0 bases and J by 0 bases, leaving 18 bases between them. The germline gives CDR1 SGDLS, CDR2 YYNGEE. CDR3 length: 18 amino acids. The CDR3, as DNA: TGTGCCAGCAGCGTAGGTACGGAGTGGGGCATTCCTAACTATGGCTACACCTTC. It specifies CASSVGTEWGIPNYGYTF.

This sequence joins TRBV27 and TRBJ1-1; D is ambiguous. CDR3 length: 16 residues. V dropped 2 bases and J dropped 1 base, with 14 bases sitting between them. In germline, CDR1 is MNHEY, CDR2 SMNVEV (reference sequence). The CDR3 reads CASSLVVYGRNTEAFF. The CDR3 DNA sequence: TGTGCCAGCAGTTTAGTGGTTTACGGCAGGAACACTGAAGCTTTCTTT.

For the CDR3, the DNA is TGTGCCTGGAGTTCACCTCGGGGCAGTCATGGGGCCTCTGGGGCCAACGTCCTGACTTTC. The encoded protein is CAWSSPRGSHGASGANVLTF. The chain combines TRBV30 with TRBJ2-6, with D perhaps assigned TRBD1 or TRBD2 (5 bases each). CDR3 length: 20 amino acids. V lost 2 bases, J lost 0 bases, and 23 bases lay in between. Germline V gene data show CDR1 as GTSNPN and CDR2 as SVGIG (reference sequence).

This chain joins TRBV28 and TRBJ2-7; perhaps TRBD1 as D (6 bases). V dropped 1 base and J dropped 5 bases, with 15 bases sitting between them. The CDR3 has 15 residues. Germline V lookup: CDR1 MDHEN, CDR2 SYDVKM. As DNA, the CDR3 is TGTGCCAGCAGTTTATATTGGGGGCGCGTCCACGAGCAGTACTTC. This encodes CASSLYWGRVHEQYF.

CDR3 amino acids: CASSYFRDRVYEQYF. In DNA form, the CDR3 reads TGTGCCAGCAGCTATTTCCGGGACAGGGTCTACGAGCAGTACTTC. This chain joins TRBV11-2 and TRBJ2-7; 9 positions match TRBD1. The CDR3 covers 15 residues. Trimming took 4 bases from V and 3 from J; bases not matched to a gene: 7. In germline, CDR1 is SGHAT, CDR2 FQNNGV.

The V call is TRBV5-6, the J call TRBJ1-2; 7 bases are shared with TRBD1. The germline V gene encodes CDR1 SGHDT and CDR2 YYEEEE. J was trimmed by 2 bases and V by 4 bases; bases with no gene match: 11. This CDR3 is built from 16 residues. The CDR3 region is CASSPKDRKNNYGYTF. The CDR3 region has the DNA TGTGCCAGCAGCCCGAAGGACAGGAAGAACAACTATGGCTACACCTTC.

The chain has TRBV4-1 and TRBJ1-5; D gene uncertain. The CDR3 is 15 residues long. Looked up from germline, CDR1 is MGHRA and CDR2 is YSYEKL. V gave up 1 base and J gave up 0 bases, with 7 bases separating them. CDR3 protein: CASSQVRYSNQPQHF. CDR3 coding DNA: TGCGCCAGCAGCCAAGTGAGGTATAGCAATCAGCCCCAGCATTTT.

J is TRBJ2-5 and V is TRBV6-5; a possible D gene is TRBD2 (6 bases). This CDR3 comprises 15 residues. Trimming left V 2 bases short and J 2 bases short, with 12 bases between. Germline V gives CDR1 MNHEY, CDR2 SVGAGI. The CDR3 region is CASSYLLRDQETQYF. CDR3 coding DNA: TGTGCCAGCAGTTACCTTCTGCGGGATCAAGAGACCCAGTACTTC.

This clone appeared once. The chain carries TRBV2 and TRBJ2-7; no firm D call. Trimming stripped 7 bases from V and 2 bases from J, with 18 bases between. The CDR3 covers 15 residues. CDR1 and CDR2 (germline): SNHLY, FYNNEI. CDR3 bases: TGTGCCAGCAACAAATTCGGGCAGAAAACCTACGAGCAGTACTTC. This translates into CASNKFGQKTYEQYF.